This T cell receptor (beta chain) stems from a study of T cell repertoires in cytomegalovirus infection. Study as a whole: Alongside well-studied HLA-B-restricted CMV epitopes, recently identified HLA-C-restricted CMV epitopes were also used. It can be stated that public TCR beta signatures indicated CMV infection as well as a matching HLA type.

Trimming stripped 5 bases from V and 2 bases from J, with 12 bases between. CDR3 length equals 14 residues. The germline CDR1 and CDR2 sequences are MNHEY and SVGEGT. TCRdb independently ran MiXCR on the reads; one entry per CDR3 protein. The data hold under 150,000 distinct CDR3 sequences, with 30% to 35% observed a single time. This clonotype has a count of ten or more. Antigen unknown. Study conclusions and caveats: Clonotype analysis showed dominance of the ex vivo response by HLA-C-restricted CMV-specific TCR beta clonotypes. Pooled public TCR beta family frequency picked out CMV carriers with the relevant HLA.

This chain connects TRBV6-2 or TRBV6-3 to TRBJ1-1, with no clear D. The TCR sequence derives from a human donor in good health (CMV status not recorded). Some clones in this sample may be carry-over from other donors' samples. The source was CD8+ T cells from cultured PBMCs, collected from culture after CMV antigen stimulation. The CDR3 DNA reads TGTGCCAGCAGTGTAGCAGCGGGCAACACTGAAGCTTTCTTT. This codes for CASSVAAGNTEAFF.